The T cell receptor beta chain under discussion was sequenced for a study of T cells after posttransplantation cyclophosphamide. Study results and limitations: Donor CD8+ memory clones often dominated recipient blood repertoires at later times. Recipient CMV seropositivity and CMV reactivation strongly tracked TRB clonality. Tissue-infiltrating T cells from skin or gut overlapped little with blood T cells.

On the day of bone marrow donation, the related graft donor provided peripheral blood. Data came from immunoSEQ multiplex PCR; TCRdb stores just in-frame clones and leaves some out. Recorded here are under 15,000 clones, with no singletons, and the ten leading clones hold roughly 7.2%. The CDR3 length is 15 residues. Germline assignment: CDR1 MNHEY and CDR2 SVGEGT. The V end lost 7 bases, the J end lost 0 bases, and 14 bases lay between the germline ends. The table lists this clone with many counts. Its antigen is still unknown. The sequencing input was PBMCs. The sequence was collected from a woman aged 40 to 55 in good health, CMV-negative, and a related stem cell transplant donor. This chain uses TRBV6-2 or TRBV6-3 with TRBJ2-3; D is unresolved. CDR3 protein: CASTSTLLSTDTQYF. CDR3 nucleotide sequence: TGTGCCAGCACCTCGACTCTACTTAGCACAGATACGCAGTATTTT.